This entry describes one TCR beta chain. What it binds is unknown. This entry is derived from a study of T cell repertoires in cytomegalovirus infection. Overall study context: TCR beta signatures that were public indicated CMV infection and matching HLA type. Points from the study as a whole: Clonotype analysis showed dominance of the ex vivo response by HLA-C-restricted CMV-specific TCR beta clonotypes.

MiXCR, run by TCRdb on the reads, gives a single entry per CDR3 protein. The table records hundreds of thousands of distinct CDR3 sequences, around 32% of them present only once. This CDR3 is 13 amino acids long. Germline V gives CDR1 MNHEY, CDR2 SMNVEV (reference sequence). Trimming at V came to 10 bases and at J to 10 bases, leaving 12 bases not matched to a gene. The clonotype comes from a human donor in good health (CMV status not recorded). Some clones in this sample may be carry-over from other donors' samples. The chain combines TRBV27 with TRBJ1-4; TRBD1 agrees at 7 bases. Specimen: cultured CD8+ T cells from PBMCs, collected from culture after CMV antigen stimulation. The CDR3 DNA reads TGTGCCATCGTACAGGGGCTCCCCTTAAAACTGTTTTTT. This codes for CAIVQGLPLKLFF.